This T cell receptor (beta chain) comes out of a study of shared clonotypes between healthy human individuals. V was shortened by 8 bases and J by 2 bases, with 13 bases between the two germline ends. There are 13 residues in the CDR3. Germline V lookup: CDR1 MDHEN, CDR2 SYDVKM. General study findings and limits: Approximately 5.1% was the fraction of naive CD4 clonotypes found shared across several donors.

Each of the donors was a healthy adult who was HIV-negative and had not had a recent acute infection or vaccination. In regard to this clone: Antigen unknown.

Assay execution proceeded at the deep level. Assay used: immunoSEQ multiplex PCR; TCRdb lists only in-frame clones, some missing. The repertoire holds 1,400,000 or so clones, with about 98.5% as singletons. The source material was naive CD4+ T cells sorted from blood. Regarding subset: CD45RA+ positively selected. The clonotype was recovered from a man aged 30 to 45 in good health. J is TRBJ2-7 and V is TRBV28; tentative D call: TRBD1 (6 bases). The chain's CDR3 is CASGGDTPYEQYF. Here the CDR3 DNA reads TGTGCCAGCGGTGGGGACACCCCCTACGAGCAGTACTTC.